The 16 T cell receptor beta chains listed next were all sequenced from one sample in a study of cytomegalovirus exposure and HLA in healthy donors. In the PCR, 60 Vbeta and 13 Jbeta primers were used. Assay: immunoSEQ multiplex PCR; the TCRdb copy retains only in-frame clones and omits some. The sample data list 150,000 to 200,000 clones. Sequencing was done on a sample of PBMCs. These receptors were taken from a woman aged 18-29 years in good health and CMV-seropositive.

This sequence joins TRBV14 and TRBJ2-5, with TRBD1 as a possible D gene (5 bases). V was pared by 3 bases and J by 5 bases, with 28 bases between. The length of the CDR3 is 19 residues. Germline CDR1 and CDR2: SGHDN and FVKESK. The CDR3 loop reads CASSQDWTWPKRSSETQYF. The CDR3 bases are TGTGCCAGCAGCCAGGATTGGACATGGCCAAAGAGGTCAAGTGAGACCCAGTACTTC.

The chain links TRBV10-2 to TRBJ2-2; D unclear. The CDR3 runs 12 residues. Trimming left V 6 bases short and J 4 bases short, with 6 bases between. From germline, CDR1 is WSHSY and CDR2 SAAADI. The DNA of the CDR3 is TGCGCCAGCAGAACAGCCACCGGGGAGCTGTTTTTT. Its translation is CASRTATGELFF.

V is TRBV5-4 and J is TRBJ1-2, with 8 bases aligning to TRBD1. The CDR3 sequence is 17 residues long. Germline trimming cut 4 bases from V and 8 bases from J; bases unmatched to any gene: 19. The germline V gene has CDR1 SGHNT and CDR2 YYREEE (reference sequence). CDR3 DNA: TGTGCCAGCAGCCCTACCTTACCAGGGGGCGCCCGGGACGGCTACACCTTC. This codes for CASSPTLPGGARDGYTF. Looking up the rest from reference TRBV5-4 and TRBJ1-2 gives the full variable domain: ETGVTQSPTHLIKTRGQQVTLRCSSQSGHNTVSWYQQALGQGPQFIFQYYREEENGRGNFPPRFSGLQFPNYSSELNVNALELDDSALYLCASSPTLPGGARDGYTFGSGTRLTVV.

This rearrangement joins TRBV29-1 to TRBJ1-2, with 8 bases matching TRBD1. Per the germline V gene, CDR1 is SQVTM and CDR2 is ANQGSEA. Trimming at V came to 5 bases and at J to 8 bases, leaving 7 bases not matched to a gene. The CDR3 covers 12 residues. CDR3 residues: CSVTKQGGGYTF. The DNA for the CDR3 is TGCAGCGTTACTAAACAGGGGGGGGGCTACACCTTC.

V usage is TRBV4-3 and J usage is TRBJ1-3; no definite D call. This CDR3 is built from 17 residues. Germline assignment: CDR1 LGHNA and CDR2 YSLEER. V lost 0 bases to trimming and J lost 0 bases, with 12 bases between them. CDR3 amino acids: CASSQEVFMSSGNTIYF. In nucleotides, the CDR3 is TGCGCCAGCAGCCAAGAGGTTTTCATGAGCTCTGGAAACACCATATATTTT.

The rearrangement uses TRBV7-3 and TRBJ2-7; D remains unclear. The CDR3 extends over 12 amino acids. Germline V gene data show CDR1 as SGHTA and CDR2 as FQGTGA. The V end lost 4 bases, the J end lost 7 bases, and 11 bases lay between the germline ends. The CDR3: CASSSLIREQYF. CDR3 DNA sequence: TGTGCCAGCAGCTCTCTCATCAGGGAGCAGTACTTC.

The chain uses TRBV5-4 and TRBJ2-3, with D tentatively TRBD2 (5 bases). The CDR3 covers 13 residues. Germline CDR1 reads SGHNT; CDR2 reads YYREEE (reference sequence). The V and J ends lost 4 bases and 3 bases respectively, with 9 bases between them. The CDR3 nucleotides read TGTGCCAGCAGCCTGTCGGGGACAGATACGCAGTATTTT. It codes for CASSLSGTDTQYF.

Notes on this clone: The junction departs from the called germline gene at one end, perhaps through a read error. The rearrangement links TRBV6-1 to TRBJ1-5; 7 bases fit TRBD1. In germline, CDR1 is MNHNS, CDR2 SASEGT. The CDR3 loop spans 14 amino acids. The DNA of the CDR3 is TGTGCCAGCAGTGAAGGGACAGGTGGCCAGCTCCAGCATTTT. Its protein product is CASSEGTGGQLQHF.

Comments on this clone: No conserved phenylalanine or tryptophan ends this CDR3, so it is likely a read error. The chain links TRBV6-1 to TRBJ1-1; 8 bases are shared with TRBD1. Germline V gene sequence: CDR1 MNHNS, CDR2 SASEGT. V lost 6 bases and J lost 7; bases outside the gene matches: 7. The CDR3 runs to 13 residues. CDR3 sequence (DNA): TGTGCCAGCAGGACAGGGGTCTATCATGAAGCTTTCCTT. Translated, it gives CASRTGVYHEAFL.

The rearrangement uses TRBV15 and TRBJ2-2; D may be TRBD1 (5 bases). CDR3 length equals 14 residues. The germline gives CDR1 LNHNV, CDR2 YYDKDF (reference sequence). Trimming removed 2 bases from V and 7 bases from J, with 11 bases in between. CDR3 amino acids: CATSRLQGDGELFF. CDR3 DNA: TGTGCCACCAGCAGACTCCAGGGTGACGGGGAGCTGTTTTTT.

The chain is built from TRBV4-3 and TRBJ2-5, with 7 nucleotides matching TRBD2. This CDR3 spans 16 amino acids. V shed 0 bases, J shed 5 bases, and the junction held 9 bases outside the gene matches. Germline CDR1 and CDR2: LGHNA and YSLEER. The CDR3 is CASSQERGGVGETQYF. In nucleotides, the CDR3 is TGCGCCAGCAGCCAAGAGCGGGGAGGGGTTGGGGAGACCCAGTACTTC.

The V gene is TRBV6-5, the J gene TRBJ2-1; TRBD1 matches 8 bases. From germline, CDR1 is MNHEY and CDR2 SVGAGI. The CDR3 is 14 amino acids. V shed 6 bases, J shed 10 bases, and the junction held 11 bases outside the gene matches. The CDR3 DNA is TGTGCCAGCAGCGAGGCAGGGGGCGTGAGGGAGCAGTTCTTC. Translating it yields CASSEAGGVREQFF.

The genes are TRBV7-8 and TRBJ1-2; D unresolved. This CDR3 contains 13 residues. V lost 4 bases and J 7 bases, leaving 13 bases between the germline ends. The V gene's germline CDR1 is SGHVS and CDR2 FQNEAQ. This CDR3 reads CASSSLTITGYTF. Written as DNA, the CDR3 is TGTGCCAGCAGCTCGTTAACAATTACTGGCTACACCTTC.

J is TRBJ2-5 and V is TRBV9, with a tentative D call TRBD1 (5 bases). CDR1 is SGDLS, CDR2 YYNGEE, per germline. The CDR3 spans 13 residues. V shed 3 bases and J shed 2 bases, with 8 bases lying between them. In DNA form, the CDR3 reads TGTGCCAGCAGCGATCAGGGTCAAGAGACCCAGTACTTC. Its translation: CASSDQGQETQYF.

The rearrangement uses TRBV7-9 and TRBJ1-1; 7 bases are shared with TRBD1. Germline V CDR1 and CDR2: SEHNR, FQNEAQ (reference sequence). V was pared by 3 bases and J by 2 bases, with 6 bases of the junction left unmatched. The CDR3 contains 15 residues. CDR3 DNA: TGTGCCAGCAGCTTTATGGGACAGAGAAACACTGAAGCTTTCTTT. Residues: CASSFMGQRNTEAFF.

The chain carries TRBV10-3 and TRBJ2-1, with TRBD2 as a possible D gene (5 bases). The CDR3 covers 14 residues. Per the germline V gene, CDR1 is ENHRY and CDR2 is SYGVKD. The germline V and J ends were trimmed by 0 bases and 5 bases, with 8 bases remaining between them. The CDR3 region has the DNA TGTGCCATCAGTGAGTCGAGGGCCCACAATGAGCAGTTCTTC. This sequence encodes CAISESRAHNEQFF.